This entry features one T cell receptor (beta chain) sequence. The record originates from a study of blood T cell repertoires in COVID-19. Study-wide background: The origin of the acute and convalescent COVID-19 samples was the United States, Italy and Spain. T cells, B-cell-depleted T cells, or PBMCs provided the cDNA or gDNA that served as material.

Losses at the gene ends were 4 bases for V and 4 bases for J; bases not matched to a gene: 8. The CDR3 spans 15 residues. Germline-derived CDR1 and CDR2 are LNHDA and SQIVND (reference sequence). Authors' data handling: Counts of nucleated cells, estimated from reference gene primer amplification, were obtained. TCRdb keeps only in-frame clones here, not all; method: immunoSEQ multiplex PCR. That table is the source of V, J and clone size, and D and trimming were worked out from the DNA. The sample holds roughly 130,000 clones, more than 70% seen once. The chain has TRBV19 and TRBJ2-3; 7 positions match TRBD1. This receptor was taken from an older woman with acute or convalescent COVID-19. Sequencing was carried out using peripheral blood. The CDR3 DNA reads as TGTGCCAGTAGTAGCCGGGCCCAGGGGGCAGATACGCAGTATTTT. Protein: CASSSRAQGADTQYF.